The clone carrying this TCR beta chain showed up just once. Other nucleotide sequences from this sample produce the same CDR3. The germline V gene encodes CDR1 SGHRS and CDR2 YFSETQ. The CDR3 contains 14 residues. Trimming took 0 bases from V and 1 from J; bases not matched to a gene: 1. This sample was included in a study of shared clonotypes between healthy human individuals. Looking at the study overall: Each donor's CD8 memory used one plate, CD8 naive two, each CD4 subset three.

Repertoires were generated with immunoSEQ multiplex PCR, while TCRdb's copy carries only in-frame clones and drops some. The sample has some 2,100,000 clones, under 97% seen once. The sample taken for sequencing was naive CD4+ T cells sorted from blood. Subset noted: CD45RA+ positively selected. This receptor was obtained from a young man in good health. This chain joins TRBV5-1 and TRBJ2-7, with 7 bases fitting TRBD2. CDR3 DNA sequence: TGCGCCAGCAGCTTGGGCGGGGGTTCCTACGAGCAGTACTTC. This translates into CASSLGGGSYEQYF. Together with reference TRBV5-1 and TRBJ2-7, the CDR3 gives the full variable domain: KAGVTQTPRYLIKTRGQQVTLSCSPISGHRSVSWYQQTPGQGLQFLFEYFSETQRNKGNFPGRFSGRQFSNSRSEMNVSTLELGDSALYLCASSLGGGSYEQYFGPGTRLTVT.